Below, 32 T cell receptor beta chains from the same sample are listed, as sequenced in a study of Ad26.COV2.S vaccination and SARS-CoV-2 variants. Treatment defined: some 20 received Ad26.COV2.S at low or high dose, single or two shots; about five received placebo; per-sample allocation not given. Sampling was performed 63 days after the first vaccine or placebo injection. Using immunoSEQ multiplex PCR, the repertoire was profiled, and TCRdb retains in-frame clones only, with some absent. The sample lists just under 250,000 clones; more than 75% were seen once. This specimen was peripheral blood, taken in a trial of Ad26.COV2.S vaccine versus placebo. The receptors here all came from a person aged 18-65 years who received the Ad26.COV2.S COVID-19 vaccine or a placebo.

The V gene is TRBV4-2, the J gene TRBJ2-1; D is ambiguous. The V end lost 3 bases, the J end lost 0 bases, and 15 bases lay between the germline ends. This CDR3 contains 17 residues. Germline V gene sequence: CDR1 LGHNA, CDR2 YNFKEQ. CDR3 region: CASSQGGSSSSYNEQFF. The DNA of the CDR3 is TGTGCCAGCAGCCAGGGTGGGTCCTCCAGCTCCTACAATGAGCAGTTCTTC.

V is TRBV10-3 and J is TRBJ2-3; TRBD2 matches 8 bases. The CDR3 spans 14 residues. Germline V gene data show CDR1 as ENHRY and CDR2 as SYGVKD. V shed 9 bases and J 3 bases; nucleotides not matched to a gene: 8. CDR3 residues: CAIQAGVGTDTQYF. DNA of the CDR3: TGTGCCATTCAAGCGGGAGTGGGGACAGATACGCAGTATTTT.

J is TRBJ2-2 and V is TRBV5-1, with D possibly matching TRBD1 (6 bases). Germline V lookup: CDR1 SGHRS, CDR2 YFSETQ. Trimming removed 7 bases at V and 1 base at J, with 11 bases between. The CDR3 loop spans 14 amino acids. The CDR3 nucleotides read TGCGCCAGCGAGAAGACAGGGAACACCGGGGAGCTGTTTTTT. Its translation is CASEKTGNTGELFF.

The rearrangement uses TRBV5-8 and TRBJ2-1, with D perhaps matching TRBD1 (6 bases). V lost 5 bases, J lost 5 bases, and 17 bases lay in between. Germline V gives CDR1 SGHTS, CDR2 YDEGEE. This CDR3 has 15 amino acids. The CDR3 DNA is TGTGCCAGCAGTCGGGACATCTCGTCCAACAATGAGCAGTTCTTC. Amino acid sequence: CASSRDISSNNEQFF.

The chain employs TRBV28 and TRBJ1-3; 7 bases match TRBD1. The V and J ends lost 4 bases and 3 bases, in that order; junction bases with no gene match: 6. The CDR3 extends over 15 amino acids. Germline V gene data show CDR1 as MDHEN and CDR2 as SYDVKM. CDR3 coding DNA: TGTGCCAGCAGTTCCGGACAGGTTTTTGGAAACACCATATATTTT. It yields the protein CASSSGQVFGNTIYF.

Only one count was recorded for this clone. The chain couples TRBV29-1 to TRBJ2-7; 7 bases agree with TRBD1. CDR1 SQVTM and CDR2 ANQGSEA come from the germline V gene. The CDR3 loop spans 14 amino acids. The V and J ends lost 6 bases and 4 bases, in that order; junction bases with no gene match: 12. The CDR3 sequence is CSVFGTVDPYEQYF. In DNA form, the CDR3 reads TGCAGCGTCTTCGGGACAGTGGACCCGTACGAGCAGTACTTC.

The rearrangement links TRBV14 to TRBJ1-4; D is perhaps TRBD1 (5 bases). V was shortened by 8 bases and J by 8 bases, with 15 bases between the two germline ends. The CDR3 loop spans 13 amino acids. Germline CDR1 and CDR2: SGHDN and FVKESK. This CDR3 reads CASRGQGEEKLFF. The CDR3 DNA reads TGTGCCAGCCGAGGGCAGGGCGAGGAAAAACTGTTTTTT.

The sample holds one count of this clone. This chain's CDR3 is CASSQSGGVDTQYF. CDR3 DNA sequence: TGTGCCAGCAGCCAGAGCGGGGGGGTTGATACGCAGTATTTT. This chain connects TRBV4-2 to TRBJ2-3; TRBD2 matches 10 bases. The ends lost 3 bases at V and 6 bases at J; junction bases unmatched: 3. The CDR3 has 14 amino acids. Germline loops: CDR1 LGHNA, CDR2 YNFKEQ.

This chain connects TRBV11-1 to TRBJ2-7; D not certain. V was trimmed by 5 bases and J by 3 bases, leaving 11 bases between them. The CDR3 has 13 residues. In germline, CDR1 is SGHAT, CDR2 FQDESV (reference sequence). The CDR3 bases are TGTGCCAGCAGCCCCGAAAATATCTACGAGCAGTACTTC. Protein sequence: CASSPENIYEQYF.

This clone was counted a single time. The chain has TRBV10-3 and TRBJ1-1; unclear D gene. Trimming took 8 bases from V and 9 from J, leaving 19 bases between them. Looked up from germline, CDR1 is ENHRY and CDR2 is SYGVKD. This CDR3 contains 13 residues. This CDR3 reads CAIGEGPVTKAFF. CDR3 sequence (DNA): TGTGCCATCGGAGAAGGGCCCGTCACGAAAGCTTTCTTT.

CDR3 coding DNA: TGTGCCAGCAGCTTAGCAGGGTTTAGTTCCTACGAGCAGTACTTC. It specifies CASSLAGFSSYEQYF. The rearrangement joins TRBV7-9 to TRBJ2-7; D is uncertain. The length of the CDR3 is 15 residues. The germline CDR1 and CDR2 sequences are SEHNR and FQNEAQ (reference sequence). V dropped 0 bases and J dropped 1 base, with 10 bases sitting between them.

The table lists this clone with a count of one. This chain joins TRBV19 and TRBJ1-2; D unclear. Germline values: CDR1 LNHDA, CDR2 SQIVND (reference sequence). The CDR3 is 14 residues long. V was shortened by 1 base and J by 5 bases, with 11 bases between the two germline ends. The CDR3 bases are TGTGCCAGTAGTATAGGACGGCAGCCTTATGGCTACACCTTC. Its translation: CASSIGRQPYGYTF.

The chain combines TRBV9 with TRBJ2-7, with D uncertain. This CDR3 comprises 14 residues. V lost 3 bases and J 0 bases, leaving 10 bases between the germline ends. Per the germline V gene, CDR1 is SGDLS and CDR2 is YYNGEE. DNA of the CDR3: TGTGCCAGCAGCGGAGTTCCTCCCTCCTACGAGCAGTACTTC. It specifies CASSGVPPSYEQYF.

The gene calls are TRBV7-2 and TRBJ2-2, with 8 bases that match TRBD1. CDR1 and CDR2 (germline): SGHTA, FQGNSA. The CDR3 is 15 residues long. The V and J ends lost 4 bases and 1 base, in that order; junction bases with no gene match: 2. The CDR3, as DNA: TGTGCCAGCAGCTGGGGGACAGGGAACACCGGGGAGCTGTTTTTT. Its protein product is CASSWGTGNTGELFF.

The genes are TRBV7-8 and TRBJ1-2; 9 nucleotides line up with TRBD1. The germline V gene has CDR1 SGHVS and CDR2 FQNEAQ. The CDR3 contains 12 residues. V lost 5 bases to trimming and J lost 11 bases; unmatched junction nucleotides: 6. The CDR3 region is CASSLDRGAYTF. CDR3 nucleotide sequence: TGTGCCAGCAGCCTGGACAGGGGCGCTTACACCTTC. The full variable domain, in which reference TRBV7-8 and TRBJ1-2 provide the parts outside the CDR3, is GAGVSQSPRYKVAKRGQDVALRCDPISGHVSLFWYQQALGQGPEFLTYFQNEAQLDKSGLPSDRFFAERPEGSVSTLKIQRTQQEDSAVYLCASSLDRGAYTFGSGTRLTVV.

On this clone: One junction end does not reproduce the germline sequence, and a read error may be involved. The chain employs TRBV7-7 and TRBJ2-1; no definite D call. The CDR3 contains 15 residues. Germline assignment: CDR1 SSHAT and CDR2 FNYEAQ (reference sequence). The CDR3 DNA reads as TGTGCTAGCAGCTTAGAGGCCAACTCCTACAATGAGCAGTTCTTC. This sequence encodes CASSLEANSYNEQFF.

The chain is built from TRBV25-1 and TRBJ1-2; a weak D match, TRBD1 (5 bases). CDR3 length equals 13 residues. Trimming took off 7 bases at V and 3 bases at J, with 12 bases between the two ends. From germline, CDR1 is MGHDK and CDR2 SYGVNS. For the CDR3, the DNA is TGTGCCAGCACCAAAGGGACGGACTATGGCTACACCTTC. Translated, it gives CASTKGTDYGYTF.

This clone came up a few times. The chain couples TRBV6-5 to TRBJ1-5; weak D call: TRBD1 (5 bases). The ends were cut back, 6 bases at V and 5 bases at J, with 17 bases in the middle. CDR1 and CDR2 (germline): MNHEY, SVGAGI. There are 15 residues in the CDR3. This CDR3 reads CASRSSSPGDQPQHF. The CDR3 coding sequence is TGTGCCAGCAGATCCAGCAGCCCGGGGGATCAGCCCCAGCATTTT.

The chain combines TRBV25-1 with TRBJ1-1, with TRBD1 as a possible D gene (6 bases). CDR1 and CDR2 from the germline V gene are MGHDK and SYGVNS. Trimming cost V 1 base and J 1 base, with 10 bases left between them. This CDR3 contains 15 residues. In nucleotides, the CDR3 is TGTGCCAGCAGTGAATTTGGGACACCGAACACTGAAGCTTTCTTT. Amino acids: CASSEFGTPNTEAFF.

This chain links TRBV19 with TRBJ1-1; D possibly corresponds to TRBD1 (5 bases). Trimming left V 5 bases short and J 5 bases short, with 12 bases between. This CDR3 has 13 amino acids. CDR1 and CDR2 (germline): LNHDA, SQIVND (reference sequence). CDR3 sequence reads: CASSAGEGTEAFF. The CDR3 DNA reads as TGTGCCAGTAGTGCGGGGGAGGGAACTGAAGCTTTCTTT.

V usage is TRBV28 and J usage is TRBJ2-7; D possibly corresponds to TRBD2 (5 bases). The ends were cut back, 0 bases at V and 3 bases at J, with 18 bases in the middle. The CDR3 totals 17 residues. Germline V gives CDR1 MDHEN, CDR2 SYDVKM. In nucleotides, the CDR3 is TGTGCCAGCAGTTTATGCGGGTCCCGCGGGCGCTACTACGAGCAGTACTTC. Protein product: CASSLCGSRGRYYEQYF.

The CDR3 protein is CASSPTGGEIMNTEAFF. In DNA form, the CDR3 reads TGTGCCAGCAGTCCGACAGGGGGCGAGATCATGAACACTGAAGCTTTCTTT. The chain couples TRBV28 to TRBJ1-1, with 10 bases identical to TRBD1. CDR1 and CDR2 from the germline V gene are MDHEN and SYDVKM. The CDR3 has 17 amino acids. The V segment lost 5 bases and the J segment 0 bases; nucleotides outside the gene matches: 9.

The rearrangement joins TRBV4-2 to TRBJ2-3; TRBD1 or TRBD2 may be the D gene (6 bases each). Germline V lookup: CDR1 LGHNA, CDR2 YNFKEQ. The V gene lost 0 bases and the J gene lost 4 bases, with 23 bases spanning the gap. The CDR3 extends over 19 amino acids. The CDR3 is CASSQEQSLGGTRADTQYF. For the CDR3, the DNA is TGTGCCAGCAGCCAAGAACAATCTTTAGGGGGGACGCGGGCAGATACGCAGTATTTT.

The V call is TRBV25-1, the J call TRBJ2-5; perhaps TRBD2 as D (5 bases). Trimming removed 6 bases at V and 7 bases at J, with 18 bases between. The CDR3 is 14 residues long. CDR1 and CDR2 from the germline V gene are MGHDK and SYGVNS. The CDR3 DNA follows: TGTGCCAGCAGGGACCCGGGGAGCGTGATGACCCAGTACTTC. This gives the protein CASRDPGSVMTQYF.

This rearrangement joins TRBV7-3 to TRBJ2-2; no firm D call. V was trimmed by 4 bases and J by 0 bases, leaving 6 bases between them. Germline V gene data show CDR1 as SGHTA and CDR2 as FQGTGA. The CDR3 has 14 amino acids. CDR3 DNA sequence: TGTGCCAGCAGCTCCACATCGAACACCGGGGAGCTGTTTTTT. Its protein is CASSSTSNTGELFF. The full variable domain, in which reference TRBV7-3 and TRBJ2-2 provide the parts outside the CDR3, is GAGVSQTPSNKVTEKGKYVELRCDPISGHTALYWYRQSLGQGPEFLIYFQGTGAADDSGLPNDRFFAVRPEGSVSTLKIQRTERGDSAVYLCASSSTSNTGELFFGEGSRLTVL.

For the CDR3, the DNA is TGTGCCAGCAGCCCGGGACAGGGATTCACAGATACGCAGTATTTT. Protein: CASSPGQGFTDTQYF. The J gene is TRBJ2-3, the V gene TRBV6-2 or TRBV6-3; 9 bases match TRBD1. V shed 6 bases and J 2 bases; nucleotides not matched to a gene: 6. There are 15 residues in the CDR3. CDR1 is MNHEY and CDR2 is SVGEGT in the germline V gene.

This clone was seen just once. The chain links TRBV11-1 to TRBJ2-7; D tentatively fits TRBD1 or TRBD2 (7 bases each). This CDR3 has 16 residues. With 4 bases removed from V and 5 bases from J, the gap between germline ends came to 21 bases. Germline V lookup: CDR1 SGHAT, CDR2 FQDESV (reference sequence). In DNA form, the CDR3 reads TGTGCCAGCAGCTCATCTCCCCCGCAGGGGGGGAACGAGCAGTACTTC. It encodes CASSSSPPQGGNEQYF.

The CDR3 bases are TGTGCCAGCAGATTGACGGTAGGATCTGAAGCTTTCTTT. The encoded protein is CASRLTVGSEAFF. V is TRBV6-6 and J is TRBJ1-1, with D uncertain. The germline V gene encodes CDR1 MNHNY and CDR2 SVGAGI (reference sequence). CDR3 length equals 13 residues. The V and J ends lost 6 bases and 6 bases respectively, with 14 bases between them.

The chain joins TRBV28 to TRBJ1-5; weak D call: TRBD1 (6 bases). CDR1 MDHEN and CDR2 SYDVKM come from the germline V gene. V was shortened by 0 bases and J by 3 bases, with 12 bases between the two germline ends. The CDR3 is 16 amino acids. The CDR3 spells CASSLWGGDINQPQHF. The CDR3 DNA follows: TGTGCCAGCAGTTTATGGGGGGGGGACATCAATCAGCCCCAGCATTTT.

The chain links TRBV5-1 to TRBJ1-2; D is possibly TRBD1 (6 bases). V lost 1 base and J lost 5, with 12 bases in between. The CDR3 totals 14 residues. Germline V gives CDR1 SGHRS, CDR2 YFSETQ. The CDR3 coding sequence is TGCGCCAGCAGCTTGACAGGGTCAGGGTATGGCTACACCTTC. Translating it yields CASSLTGSGYGYTF.

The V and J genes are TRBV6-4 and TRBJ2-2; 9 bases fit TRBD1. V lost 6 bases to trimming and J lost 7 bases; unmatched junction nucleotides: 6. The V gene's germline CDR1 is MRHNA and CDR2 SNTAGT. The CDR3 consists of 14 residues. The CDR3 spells CASSAQGAGGELFF. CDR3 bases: TGTGCCAGCAGCGCACAGGGGGCCGGCGGGGAGCTGTTTTTT.

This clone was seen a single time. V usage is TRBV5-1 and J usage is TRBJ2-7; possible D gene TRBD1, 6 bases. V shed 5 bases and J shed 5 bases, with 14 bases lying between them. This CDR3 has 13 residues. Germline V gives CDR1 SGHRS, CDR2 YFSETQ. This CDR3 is CASRNDHRDEQYF. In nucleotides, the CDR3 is TGCGCCAGCAGAAACGATCACAGGGACGAGCAGTACTTC. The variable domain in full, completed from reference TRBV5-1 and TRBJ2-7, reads KAGVTQTPRYLIKTRGQQVTLSCSPISGHRSVSWYQQTPGQGLQFLFEYFSETQRNKGNFPGRFSGRQFSNSRSEMNVSTLELGDSALYLCASRNDHRDEQYFGPGTRLTVT.